This is a list of T cell receptor beta chains from one sample in a study of T cells expressing NK-cell markers. TCRdb reprocessed the 5' RACE reads, keeping one entry per CDR3 protein, no DNA. This listing includes fewer than 400,000 distinct CDR3 sequences. Sequencing was performed on blood T cells: a sorted CD56 or NKG2C T cell subset, CD4+ or CD8+ T cells, or bulk PBMC T cells (not recorded which). These receptors all come from a woman between 45 and 65 years old in good health. The CDR3 runs from the conserved cysteine through the conserved F or W. Fields, in order: V gene, J gene, CDR3 protein.

v_gene: TRBV7-2
j_gene: TRBJ2-2
CDR3aa: CASSPKGRGGTGELFF

v_gene: TRBV5-1
j_gene: TRBJ2-7
CDR3aa: CASSLLGIGGSSYEQYF

v_gene: TRBV4-1
j_gene: TRBJ2-1
CDR3aa: CASSPQAGVPYNEQFF

v_gene: TRBV20-1
j_gene: TRBJ1-5
CDR3aa: CSASQSRGVGVHQPQHF

v_gene: TRBV5-1
j_gene: TRBJ2-2
CDR3aa: CASSSGATNTGELFF

v_gene: TRBV7-8
j_gene: TRBJ2-3
CDR3aa: CASSLGLERYTDMQYF

v_gene: TRBV25-1
j_gene: TRBJ2-5
CDR3aa: CASSEGSAGRYF

v_gene: TRBV2
j_gene: TRBJ2-3
CDR3aa: CASSYLAYTQYF

v_gene: TRBV11-2
j_gene: TRBJ2-1
CDR3aa: CASSLESSPVRNEQFF

v_gene: TRBV9
j_gene: TRBJ2-3
CDR3aa: CASSDRGRAIGDTQYF

v_gene: TRBV7-8
j_gene: TRBJ2-3
CDR3aa: CASSSRDRAQDTQYF

v_gene: TRBV5-1
j_gene: TRBJ1-4
CDR3aa: CASSPGTGYEKLFF

v_gene: TRBV4-2
j_gene: TRBJ2-1
CDR3aa: CASSQVGGVEQFF

v_gene: TRBV5-4
j_gene: TRBJ2-5
CDR3aa: CASSGHRGVGETQYF

v_gene: TRBV15
j_gene: TRBJ2-3
CDR3aa: CATSRDRGTSGEDTQYF

v_gene: TRBV28
j_gene: TRBJ2-3
CDR3aa: CASSTGLPDTQYF

v_gene: TRBV5-1
j_gene: TRBJ2-1
CDR3aa: CASSLEASGRGGEQFF

v_gene: TRBV5-1
j_gene: TRBJ1-1
CDR3aa: CASSRDREVTEAFF

v_gene: TRBV20-1
j_gene: TRBJ1-5
CDR3aa: CSANRVGSSNQPQHF

v_gene: TRBV6-2/TRBV6-3
j_gene: TRBJ2-3
CDR3aa: CASNPGLAGTAVSDTQYF

v_gene: TRBV5-5
j_gene: TRBJ2-1
CDR3aa: CASSLTIPLGGNYNEQFF

v_gene: TRBV6-6
j_gene: TRBJ1-5
CDR3aa: CASRRVGSNQPQHF

v_gene: TRBV13
j_gene: TRBJ1-1
CDR3aa: CASSLRGDGMNTEAFF

v_gene: TRBV24-1
j_gene: TRBJ2-3
CDR3aa: CATSDRGDPSTDTQYF

v_gene: TRBV7-2
j_gene: TRBJ2-7
CDR3aa: CASSQLAGGPYEQYF

v_gene: TRBV20-1
j_gene: TRBJ2-3
CDR3aa: CSASGRYRTDTQYF